These 5 T cell receptor beta chains were all obtained from the same sample, sequenced in a study of pediatric ulcerative colitis. Measured with immunoSEQ multiplex PCR; TCRdb has only the in-frame clones, and not every one. This table has around 61,000 clones, approximately 87% appearing once. The sequencing input was blood. The receptors here all came from a boy aged 10-17 years with severe ulcerative colitis.

This chain joins TRBV5-8 and TRBJ2-5; no clear D gene. CDR1 SGHTS and CDR2 YDEGEE come from the germline V gene. This CDR3 spans 13 amino acids. Trimming shortened V by 2 bases and J by 3 bases, and 8 bases separated the two germline ends. The CDR3 region has the DNA TGTGCCAGCAGCTTAGCTAGTGAAGAGACCCAGTACTTC. Translation gives CASSLASEETQYF. The full variable domain, in which reference TRBV5-8 and TRBJ2-5 provide the parts outside the CDR3, is EAGVTQSPTHLIKTRGQQATLRCSPISGHTSVYWYQQALGLGLQFLLWYDEGEERNRGNFPPRFSGRQFPNYSSELNVNALELEDSALYLCASSLASEETQYFGPGTRLLVL.

V is TRBV5-1 and J is TRBJ2-2; TRBD1 matches 8 bases. Germline values: CDR1 SGHRS, CDR2 YFSETQ. V gave up 0 bases and J gave up 0 bases; unmatched junction bases: 7. CDR3 length: 18 residues. In DNA form, the CDR3 reads TGCGCCAGCAGCTTGGGGCGGACAGGGTTGGCGAACACCGGGGAGCTGTTTTTT. It translates to CASSLGRTGLANTGELFF.

The CDR3 region has the DNA TGTGCCAGTAGTGGTGGGAGGTCGGGAGAGACCCAGTACTTC. Translation gives CASSGGRSGETQYF. This chain joins TRBV19 and TRBJ2-5, with D maybe TRBD2 (6 bases). Trimming shortened V by 5 bases and J by 4 bases, and 14 bases separated the two germline ends. The CDR3 has 14 amino acids. Per the germline V gene, CDR1 is LNHDA and CDR2 is SQIVND (reference sequence). The full variable domain, with the rest looked up from reference TRBV19 and TRBJ2-5, is DGGITQSPKYLFRKEGQNVTLSCEQNLNHDAMYWYRQDPGQGLRLIYYSQIVNDFQKGDIAEGYSVSREKKESFPLTVTSAQKNPTAFYLCASSGGRSGETQYFGPGTRLLVL.

The chain is built from TRBV13 and TRBJ2-7, with a weak D call TRBD1 (5 bases). This CDR3 region has 13 residues. Per the germline V gene, CDR1 is PRHDT and CDR2 is FYEKMQ (reference sequence). The ends were cut back, 2 bases at V and 5 bases at J, with 10 bases in the middle. The CDR3 sequence: CASSLLAGNEQYF. CDR3 nucleotides: TGTGCCAGCAGCTTACTTGCAGGGAACGAGCAGTACTTC.

V gene TRBV28 combines with J gene TRBJ2-7; 7 positions agree with TRBD1. The germline V gene encodes CDR1 MDHEN and CDR2 SYDVKM. The CDR3 loop spans 14 amino acids. V trimming: 6 bases; J trimming: 3 bases; junction bases outside the gene matches: 8. The CDR3 nucleotides are TGTGCCAGCAGCCTACGGGACAGAAACTACGAGCAGTACTTC. It codes for CASSLRDRNYEQYF.